This entry concerns a single TCR beta chain. This clone came up once. Its antigen is unknown. No base quality values were provided; no much bigger clone lies one nucleotide off. The entry originates in a study of blood T cell repertoires in COVID-19 (dated by TCRdb to 2018 to 2020). Regarding the complete study: Samples covering the acute and convalescent phases of COVID-19 were provided by collaborators in the United States, Italy and Spain. The repertoires were released in a freely available public database intended as a resource for research on the immune response to SARS-CoV-2. The samples were drawn from two sources: the first 160 participants of the ongoing ImmuneRACE study, and 1,000 to 1,500 subjects contributed by 6 global collaborators. Where available, HLA class I and class II types were obtained from metadata supplied by the sample provider rather than from assay-based typing. A de-identified subject ID, COVID-19 status, age in years and sex were almost always included in the sample metadata. The material from the prospective study consisted of cDNA or gDNA derived from T cells, B-cell-depleted T cells, or PBMCs. Deeply sampled blood TCRbeta repertoires from subjects exposed to, actively infected with, or recovered from COVID-19 were included in the dataset. Broad study findings and their caveats: How much clinical and demographic metadata was included differed by source and by participant, and the metadata was provided uncurated.

The immunoSEQ Assay, a bias-controlled multiplex PCR, was used to amplify TCRbeta CDR3 regions from genomic DNA. As for how the authors treated the data: The number of nucleated cells in each sample was estimated from the amplification of reference gene primers within the assay. Sequence reads were collapsed and filtered to measure the absolute abundance of every unique TCRbeta CDR3 rearrangement. For each sample, productive Simpson clonality was calculated as the square root of Simpson's diversity index across productive rearrangements. Held by TCRdb, this immuneACCESS table contains in-frame sequences only and omits some clones. Under half of the omission traces to an unresolved V gene where checked; the cause of the rest is unknown. V, J and clone size derive from that table, while D and trimming were established from the DNA sequence. For this sample the table gives more than 45,000 clones, of which around 84% were detected only once. Jointly, the top ten make up 2% to 3% of the sample.

In Seattle, one collaborating source enrolled patients while the infection was active and tracked those patients longitudinally over the course of disease. Each collaborating institution followed its own protocols to collect whole blood in K2EDTA tubes. For TCRbeta analysis, collaborators shipped samples as frozen whole blood, isolated PBMCs, or DNA extracted from either of those sample types. The CDR3 runs 15 residues from the cysteine to the phenylalanine. Kept here is only the CDR3 DNA, which spans 45 bases and is read in frame from base 1. The germline V gene supplies CDR1 MNHEY and CDR2 SVGAGI. V loses 4 bases of germline sequence and J loses 9 bases, and the interval between the two ends is 19 bases.

The sequence is built from TRBV6-5 and TRBJ1-3; the D gene is possibly TRBD1, with 5 bases matching. Sequenced sample: peripheral blood. The clonotype was recovered from a woman older than 75 with COVID-19, enrolled during active disease. Here is the DNA: TGTGCCAGCAGTTTTGGGGATACAGGTACAAGCACCATATATTTT. It encodes CASSFGDTGTSTIYF.